Below, 23 T cell receptor beta chains from the same sample are listed, as sequenced in a study of T cells in Graves' hyperthyroidism and ophthalmopathy. Using RNA transcripts as the source, TCR beta CDR3 regions were amplified. First-round RT-PCR with HTBI primers amplified the TCR CDR3 region. From the multiplex PCR reads, TCRdb called clonotypes with MiXCR, one entry per CDR3 protein. The data contain approximately 700,000 distinct CDR3 sequences, approximately 42% of them seen just once; the ten biggest clones take up approximately 6.8%. Sequencing input: peripheral blood or thyroid tissue (not recorded which). The receptors stem from an adult man with Graves' disease, either hyperthyroidism or ophthalmopathy (not recorded which).

The chain combines TRBV7-9 with TRBJ2-5; 8 positions agree with TRBD2. CDR1 SEHNR and CDR2 FQNEAQ come from the germline V gene (reference sequence). V lost 1 base to trimming and J lost 1 base; unmatched junction nucleotides: 11. CDR3 length equals 18 residues. This chain's CDR3 is CASSLDAVGGRRQETQYF. The CDR3 DNA is TGTGCCAGCAGCTTAGACGCGGTTGGCGGGAGGCGCCAAGAGACCCAGTACTTC. Full variable domain (remainder filled in from reference TRBV7-9 and TRBJ2-5): DTGVSQNPRHKITKRGQNVTFRCDPISEHNRLYWYRQTLGQGPEFLTYFQNEAQLEKSRLLSDRFSAERPKGSFSTLEIQRTEQGDSAMYLCASSLDAVGGRRQETQYFGPGTRLLVL.

A few counts support this clonotype. The chain links TRBV7-8 to TRBJ2-5, with D unresolved. The V end was cut by 3 bases, the J end by 1 base, with 12 bases between. This CDR3 has 15 residues. Germline V gives CDR1 SGHVS, CDR2 FQNEAQ. CDR3 amino acids: CASSFIRAFQETQYF. The CDR3 region has the DNA TGTGCCAGCAGCTTTATCCGAGCCTTCCAAGAGACCCAGTACTTC.

This chain connects TRBV7-2 to TRBJ2-5; D tentatively reads TRBD1 or TRBD2 (5 bases each). V lost 6 bases to trimming and J lost 5 bases, with 19 bases between them. This CDR3 spans 15 amino acids. Germline V gene lookup returns CDR1 SGHTA and CDR2 FQGNSA. The CDR3 sequence: CASSASQGGGETQYF. CDR3 DNA: TGTGCCAGCAGTGCTTCCCAGGGCGGCGGGGAGACCCAGTACTTC.

This clonotype came up a few times. This sequence joins TRBV27 and TRBJ1-1; D call uncertain. Germline values: CDR1 MNHEY, CDR2 SMNVEV (reference sequence). Trimming took off 5 bases at V and 8 bases at J, with 15 bases between the two ends. There are 13 residues in the CDR3. In DNA form, the CDR3 reads TGTGCCAGCAGTCCCACAGTTGGCGGAGAAGCTTTCTTT. This sequence encodes CASSPTVGGEAFF.

The chain employs TRBV29-1 and TRBJ2-7, with D perhaps matching TRBD1 or TRBD2 (5 bases each). Per germline, CDR1 SQVTM and CDR2 ANQGSEA. This CDR3 spans 15 amino acids. V was pared by 4 bases and J by 2 bases, with 18 bases between. Here the CDR3 DNA reads TGCAGCGTTGTGGGGACGGCGACCCGGGCCTACGAGCAGTACTTC. Its translation is CSVVGTATRAYEQYF.

This clonotype was counted only a few times. The rearrangement links TRBV24-1 to TRBJ2-2; D unresolved. CDR1 and CDR2 (germline): KGHDR, SFDVKD. This CDR3 has 12 residues. Trimming shortened V by 5 bases and J by 6 bases, and 6 bases separated the two germline ends. The CDR3 loop reads CATSVKSGELFF. DNA of the CDR3: TGTGCCACCAGTGTCAAGTCCGGGGAGCTGTTTTTT.

Details on this clonotype: This clone may be a read error of a much larger clone one base away. The gene calls are TRBV2 and TRBJ1-5; 7 bases line up with TRBD1. V shed 6 bases, J shed 3 bases, and the junction held 2 bases outside the gene matches. CDR3 length: 13 residues. Looked up from germline, CDR1 is SNHLY and CDR2 is FYNNEI. The CDR3 is CASRGQHNQPQHF. The DNA for the CDR3 is TGTGCCAGCAGGGGACAGCACAATCAGCCCCAGCATTTT.

Turning to this clonotype: As the CDR3 is not closed by the conserved phenylalanine or tryptophan, this likely results from a read error. This chain joins TRBV25-1 and TRBJ1-2, with 7 bases that match TRBD1. Germline V gene data show CDR1 as MGHDK and CDR2 as SYGVNS. The ends lost 6 bases at V and 4 bases at J; junction bases unmatched: 8. The length of the CDR3 is 14 residues. CDR3 protein: CASSSRQGGYGYTV. In DNA form, the CDR3 reads TGTGCCAGCAGCTCCCGACAGGGTGGCTATGGCTACACCGTC.

This clonotype was picked up a small number of times. The gene calls are TRBV2 and TRBJ1-2; the D gene is possibly TRBD1 (5 bases). V dropped 5 bases and J dropped 3 bases, with 16 bases sitting between them. Germline CDR1 and CDR2: SNHLY and FYNNEI. The CDR3 is made up of 15 amino acids. The CDR3 is CASSPQNGGYYGYTF. DNA of the CDR3: TGTGCCAGCAGTCCCCAGAACGGGGGGTACTATGGCTACACCTTC.

The chain joins TRBV7-2 to TRBJ1-5; 8 nucleotides agree with TRBD1. Germline trimming cut 2 bases from V and 6 bases from J; bases unmatched to any gene: 3. There are 14 residues in the CDR3. Germline lookup yields CDR1 SGHTA and CDR2 FQGNSA. The CDR3 protein is CASSLSGGFQPQHF. CDR3 bases: TGTGCCAGCAGCTTATCAGGGGGCTTTCAGCCCCAGCATTTT.

The chain joins TRBV7-2 to TRBJ1-4, with TRBD1 matching over 9 bases. The length of the CDR3 is 15 residues. CDR1 SGHTA and CDR2 FQGNSA come from the germline V gene. After removal of 6 bases from V and 6 bases from J, the junction contained 8 bases not matched to a gene. The CDR3 DNA sequence: TGTGCCAGCAGTTTATCGGGACAGGGTTATGAAAAACTGTTTTTT. Translating it yields CASSLSGQGYEKLFF.

This clonotype occurred many times. The chain carries TRBV12-3 or TRBV12-4 and TRBJ1-2, with a possible D match to TRBD1 (5 bases). The V end lost 6 bases, the J end lost 7 bases, and 9 bases lay between the germline ends. This CDR3 contains 11 residues. In DNA form, the CDR3 reads TGTGCCAGCAGCCCCGGGACTGGCTACACCTTC. Translated: CASSPGTGYTF.

The sample holds many counts of this clonotype. The chain employs TRBV10-3 and TRBJ2-7, with D tentatively TRBD2 (6 bases). Germline CDR1 reads ENHRY; CDR2 reads SYGVKD. The CDR3 consists of 13 residues. Deletions cut 10 bases from V and 4 bases from J, with 17 bases between. CDR3 nucleotide sequence: TGTGCCAGCGGGACCCCCGACGTGTACGAGCAGTACTTC. This translates into CASGTPDVYEQYF.

V usage is TRBV24-1 and J usage is TRBJ2-5, with D perhaps TRBD1 (6 bases). The CDR3 spans 13 residues. In germline, CDR1 is KGHDR, CDR2 SFDVKD. The V gene lost 9 bases and the J gene lost 5 bases, with 15 bases spanning the gap. DNA of the CDR3: TGTGCCACCCAGACAGGAGGCGCCGAGACCCAGTACTTC. This encodes CATQTGGAETQYF.

The sample holds many counts of this clonotype. The chain is built from TRBV29-1 and TRBJ1-4, with unresolved D. Trimming stripped 0 bases from V and 5 bases from J, with 10 bases between. The CDR3 totals 14 residues. Germline lookup yields CDR1 SQVTM and CDR2 ANQGSEA. The CDR3 loop reads CSVEELRANEKLFF. Written as DNA, the CDR3 is TGCAGCGTTGAAGAGCTTCGAGCGAATGAAAAACTGTTTTTT.

CDR3 DNA sequence: TGTGCCAGCAGTGAAGCAGCGGGCTGGCAGCCCCAGCATTTT. Encoded protein: CASSEAAGWQPQHF. The V call is TRBV12-3 or TRBV12-4, the J call TRBJ1-5; D gene unclear. Trimming pared 5 bases from V and 7 bases from J, leaving 15 bases between. The length of the CDR3 is 14 residues.

The chain recombines TRBV25-1 with TRBJ1-1; TRBD1 might be the D (6 bases). CDR3 size: 14 residues. Per the germline V gene, CDR1 is MGHDK and CDR2 is SYGVNS. Trimming pared 7 bases from V and 2 bases from J, leaving 14 bases between. CDR3 DNA: TGTGCCAGCACCTTAGGACAGAGAAACACTGAAGCTTTCTTT. This codes for CASTLGQRNTEAFF.

This clonotype was counted many times. The chain is built from TRBV2 and TRBJ1-1, with D maybe TRBD1 (6 bases). From germline, CDR1 is SNHLY and CDR2 FYNNEI. This CDR3 is built from 14 residues. The V end was cut by 1 base, the J end by 5 bases, with 11 bases between. The CDR3 DNA reads TGTGCCAGCAGTGAAGAGGGGGTAAGGACTGAAGCTTTCTTT. Its protein product is CASSEEGVRTEAFF.

This clonotype has at least ten counts. The V call is TRBV15, the J call TRBJ2-7; 11 bases fit TRBD1. This CDR3 has 15 amino acids. Germline V CDR1 and CDR2: LNHNV, YYDKDF (reference sequence). V gave up 2 bases and J gave up 5 bases; unmatched junction bases: 5. DNA for the CDR3: TGTGCCACCAGCAGACCCGGACAGGGGGCGAACGAGCAGTACTTC. Translating it yields CATSRPGQGANEQYF.

This clonotype was picked up many times. The rearrangement uses TRBV29-1 and TRBJ2-7; D call uncertain. V was trimmed by 7 bases and J by 0 bases, leaving 13 bases between them. The CDR3 covers 13 residues. Germline CDR1 SQVTM, CDR2 ANQGSEA. The CDR3 DNA reads TGCAGCGGGACGACGCGGTCCTCCTACGAGCAGTACTTC. It codes for CSGTTRSSYEQYF.

This sequence joins TRBV20-1 and TRBJ2-7, with a weak D call TRBD1 (6 bases). Germline V gives CDR1 DFQATT, CDR2 SNEGSKA (reference sequence). Trimming stripped 5 bases from V and 2 bases from J, with 13 bases between. The CDR3 has 13 amino acids. In DNA form, the CDR3 reads TGCAGTGCTTGCCGGGACAATGCCTACGAGCAGTACTTC. Translation: CSACRDNAYEQYF.

This clonotype was counted at least ten times. The chain combines TRBV29-1 with TRBJ1-1, with 8 bases identical to TRBD1. The CDR3 extends over 12 amino acids. The V and J ends lost 8 bases and 4 bases, in that order; junction bases with no gene match: 6. CDR1 and CDR2 from the germline V gene are SQVTM and ANQGSEA. CDR3 loop: CSIIRGPTEAFF. CDR3 DNA: TGCAGCATAATCAGGGGGCCCACTGAAGCTTTCTTT.

The chain carries TRBV12-3 or TRBV12-4 and TRBJ2-3; 10 bases line up with TRBD1. Trimming cost V 7 bases and J 1 base; bases outside gene matches: 5. This CDR3 is 15 amino acids long. The chain's CDR3 is CASIDRGRGTDTQYF. The CDR3, as DNA: TGTGCCAGCATTGACAGGGGGCGAGGCACAGATACGCAGTATTTT.